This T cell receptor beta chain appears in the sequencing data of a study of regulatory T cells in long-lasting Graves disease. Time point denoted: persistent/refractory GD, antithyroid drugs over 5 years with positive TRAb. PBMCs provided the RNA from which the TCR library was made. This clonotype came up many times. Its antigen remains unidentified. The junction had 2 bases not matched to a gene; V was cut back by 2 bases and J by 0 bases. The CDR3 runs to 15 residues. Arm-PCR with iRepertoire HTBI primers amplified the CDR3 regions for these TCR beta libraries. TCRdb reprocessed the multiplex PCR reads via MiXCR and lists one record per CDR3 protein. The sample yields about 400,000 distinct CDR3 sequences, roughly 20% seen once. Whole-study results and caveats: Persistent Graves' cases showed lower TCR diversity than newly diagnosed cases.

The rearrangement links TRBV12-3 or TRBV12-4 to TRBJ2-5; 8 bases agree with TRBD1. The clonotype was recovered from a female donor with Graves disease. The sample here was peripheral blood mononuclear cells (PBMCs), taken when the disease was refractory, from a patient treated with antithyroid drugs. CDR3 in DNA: TGTGCCAGCAGTTTACCAGGGGGCTACCAAGAGACCCAGTACTTC. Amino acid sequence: CASSLPGGYQETQYF.